A selection of T cell receptor beta chains follows, all from one sample in a study of T cells in localized non-small cell lung cancer. Sequenced by immunoSEQ multiplex PCR; TCRdb stores in-frame clones only, minus some. Here the sample spans tens of thousands of clones, about 88% being singletons. Sequences were derived from peripheral blood, sampled before any cancer treatment. These receptors all come from a woman aged 40-75 years with stage I squamous cell lung carcinoma. The CDR3 runs from the conserved cysteine through the conserved F or W. Each record gives: J gene, D gene, V gene, clone size, CDR3 protein, CDR3 DNA. D genes are given only for firm matches. A row's size may be missing; if present it is once, few, many or a size class.

j_call: TRBJ1-2; d_call: TRBD1; v_call: TRBV30; clone_size: NA; cdr3_aa: CAWSVQGEGTYGYTF; cdr3_nt: TGTGCCTGGAGTGTACAGGGGGAGGGTACCTATGGCTACACCTTC
j_call: TRBJ1-1; d_call: TRBD1; v_call: TRBV6-1; clone_size: NA; cdr3_aa: CASRKGTVDTEAFF; cdr3_nt: TGTGCCAGCAGGAAAGGGACAGTAGACACTGAAGCTTTCTTT
j_call: TRBJ2-4; d_call: NA; v_call: TRBV4-2; clone_size: NA; cdr3_aa: CASSQEVRGHGSKNIQYF; cdr3_nt: TGTGCCAGCAGCCAAGAAGTCCGGGGCCACGGATCCAAAAACATTCAGTACTTC
j_call: TRBJ1-1; d_call: NA; v_call: TRBV11-2; clone_size: once; cdr3_aa: CASSLSGGPTEAFF; cdr3_nt: TGTGCCAGCAGCTTATCCGGGGGTCCCACTGAAGCTTTCTTT
j_call: TRBJ1-1; d_call: NA; v_call: TRBV19; clone_size: NA; cdr3_aa: CASSLSGGFTEAFF; cdr3_nt: TGTGCCAGTAGTCTTTCCGGGGGTTTTACTGAAGCTTTCTTT
j_call: TRBJ1-1; d_call: NA; v_call: TRBV5-6; clone_size: few; cdr3_aa: CASSQQGLNTEAFF; cdr3_nt: TGTGCCAGCAGCCAACAGGGTTTGAACACTGAAGCTTTCTTT
j_call: TRBJ1-1; d_call: NA; v_call: TRBV10-2; clone_size: NA; cdr3_aa: CASNRGDTEAFF; cdr3_nt: TGCGCCAGCAATAGGGGGGACACTGAAGCTTTCTTT
j_call: TRBJ1-2; d_call: NA; v_call: TRBV18; clone_size: once; cdr3_aa: CASSYGEGLEGYTF; cdr3_nt: TGTGCCAGCTCCTACGGCGAGGGCCTGGAGGGCTACACCTTC
j_call: TRBJ1-1; d_call: NA; v_call: TRBV5-4; clone_size: once; cdr3_aa: CASSMDSYTEAFF; cdr3_nt: TGTGCCAGCAGCATGGACAGCTACACTGAAGCTTTCTTT
j_call: TRBJ1-4; d_call: TRBD1; v_call: TRBV5-1; clone_size: NA; cdr3_aa: CASSTGGTSNEKLFF; cdr3_nt: TGCGCCAGCAGCACAGGGGGGACCTCTAATGAAAAACTGTTTTTT
j_call: TRBJ2-1; d_call: NA; v_call: TRBV14; clone_size: NA; cdr3_aa: CASSPLGPMVGDEQFF; cdr3_nt: TGTGCCAGCAGCCCCTTGGGCCCTATGGTGGGCGATGAGCAGTTCTTC
j_call: TRBJ2-7; d_call: NA; v_call: TRBV18; clone_size: NA; cdr3_aa: CASSPLGSSYEQYF; cdr3_nt: TGTGCCAGCTCACCACTAGGGAGCTCCTACGAGCAGTACTTC
j_call: TRBJ1-5; d_call: NA; v_call: TRBV5-6; clone_size: once; cdr3_aa: CASSLFDQPQHF; cdr3_nt: TGTGCCAGCAGCTTGTTCGACCAGCCCCAGCATTTT
j_call: TRBJ1-6; d_call: NA; v_call: TRBV2; clone_size: NA; cdr3_aa: CASKGIADRSPLHF; cdr3_nt: TGTGCCAGCAAAGGAATCGCAGATAGATCACCCCTCCACTTT
j_call: TRBJ1-6; d_call: TRBD1; v_call: TRBV5-1; clone_size: NA; cdr3_aa: CASSLGQGTGSPLHF; cdr3_nt: TGCGCCAGCAGCTTGGGACAGGGTACGGGATCACCCCTCCACTTT
j_call: TRBJ1-1; d_call: NA; v_call: TRBV10-3; clone_size: once; cdr3_aa: CAISGEGGTNTEAFF; cdr3_nt: TGTGCCATCAGTGGAGAGGGTGGGACGAACACTGAAGCTTTCTTT
j_call: TRBJ1-6; d_call: NA; v_call: TRBV6-5; clone_size: NA; cdr3_aa: CASGASNNSPLHF; cdr3_nt: TGTGCCAGCGGGGCCAGTAATAATTCACCCCTCCACTTT
j_call: TRBJ1-2; d_call: NA; v_call: TRBV5-5; clone_size: NA; cdr3_aa: CASSLSPGNYGYTF; cdr3_nt: TGTGCCAGCAGCTTGTCGCCCGGGAACTATGGCTACACCTTC
j_call: TRBJ1-2; d_call: NA; v_call: TRBV30; clone_size: NA; cdr3_aa: CAWSVRLGGHSTF; cdr3_nt: TGTGCCTGGAGTGTACGATTAGGGGGGCATAGCACCTTC
j_call: TRBJ1-3; d_call: NA; v_call: TRBV9; clone_size: NA; cdr3_aa: CASSGRTDSGNTIYF; cdr3_nt: TGTGCCAGCAGCGGCCGGACTGACTCTGGAAACACCATATATTTT
j_call: TRBJ2-6; d_call: NA; v_call: TRBV5-1; clone_size: few; cdr3_aa: CASSLLGAGANVLTF; cdr3_nt: TGCGCCAGCAGCTTGTTGGGTGCTGGGGCCAACGTCCTGACTTTC
j_call: TRBJ2-1; d_call: TRBD2; v_call: TRBV9; clone_size: NA; cdr3_aa: CASSVEASGGVEQFF; cdr3_nt: TGTGCCAGCAGCGTAGAGGCTAGCGGGGGAGTTGAGCAGTTCTTC
j_call: TRBJ1-3; d_call: NA; v_call: TRBV13; clone_size: once; cdr3_aa: CASSLFRPGSGNTIYF; cdr3_nt: TGTGCCAGCAGCTTATTCCGTCCCGGGTCTGGAAACACCATATATTTT
j_call: TRBJ1-1; d_call: TRBD1; v_call: TRBV5-1; clone_size: NA; cdr3_aa: CASSVTGAPNTEAFF; cdr3_nt: TGCGCCAGCAGCGTAACAGGGGCCCCGAACACTGAAGCTTTCTTT
j_call: TRBJ1-5; d_call: NA; v_call: TRBV6-1; clone_size: once; cdr3_aa: CASSEQGSNQPQHF; cdr3_nt: TGTGCCAGCAGTGAACAGGGTAGCAATCAGCCCCAGCATTTT
j_call: TRBJ1-5; d_call: NA; v_call: TRBV21-1; clone_size: NA; cdr3_aa: CASSKTVRDRGRRGINQPQHF; cdr3_nt: TGTGCCAGCAGCAAAACGGTCCGGGACAGGGGGCGCCGGGGAATTAATCAGCCCCAGCATTTT